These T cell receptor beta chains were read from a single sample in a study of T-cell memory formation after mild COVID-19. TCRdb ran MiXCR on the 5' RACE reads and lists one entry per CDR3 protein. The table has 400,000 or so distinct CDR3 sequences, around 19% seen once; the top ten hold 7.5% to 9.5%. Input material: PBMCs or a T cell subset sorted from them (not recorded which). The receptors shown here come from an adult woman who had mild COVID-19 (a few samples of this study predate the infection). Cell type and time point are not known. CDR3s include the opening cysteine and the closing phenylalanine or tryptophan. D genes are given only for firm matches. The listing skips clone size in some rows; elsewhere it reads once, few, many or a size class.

CDR3nt: TGTGCCAGCAGTTTGTCTAGCGGGGGGTACGAGCAGTACTTC
CDR3aa: CASSLSSGGYEQYF
j_gene: TRBJ2-7
d_gene: TRBD2
v_gene: TRBV12-3/TRBV12-4
abundance: few

CDR3nt: TGTGCTAGCAGGCCTACTCTATCTACTAGCACAGATACGCAGTATTTT
CDR3aa: CASRPTLSTSTDTQYF
j_gene: TRBJ2-3
d_gene: -
v_gene: TRBV7-7
abundance: -

CDR3nt: TGTGCCAGCAGCCCCGTAGGCTGGGGTGAGAATGAGCAGTTCTTC
CDR3aa: CASSPVGWGENEQFF
j_gene: TRBJ2-1
d_gene: -
v_gene: TRBV7-2
abundance: few

CDR3nt: TGCAGTGCTAGAGATACAGGTGTCTCTGAGCAGTTCTTC
CDR3aa: CSARDTGVSEQFF
j_gene: TRBJ2-1
d_gene: -
v_gene: TRBV20-1
abundance: many

CDR3nt: TGTGCCATCAGTGAGTCCCCGGGACAGATCAATCAGCCCCAGCATTTT
CDR3aa: CAISESPGQINQPQHF
j_gene: TRBJ1-5
d_gene: TRBD1
v_gene: TRBV10-3
abundance: -

CDR3nt: TGTGCCAGCAGCCAGGGCTATGGCTACACCTTC
CDR3aa: CASSQGYGYTF
j_gene: TRBJ1-2
d_gene: -
v_gene: TRBV12-3/TRBV12-4
abundance: many

CDR3nt: TGCGCCAGCAGCCTCAAGGCTTCGTGTGATATAGGGGATGGGGCTGAAGCTTTCTTT
CDR3aa: CASSLKASCDIGDGAEAFF
j_gene: TRBJ1-1
d_gene: -
v_gene: TRBV23-1
abundance: -

CDR3nt: TGTGCCAGCAGTTCCTCCTCGAGACAGGGTTTAGGGGAGGGCTACACCTTC
CDR3aa: CASSSSSRQGLGEGYTF
j_gene: TRBJ1-2
d_gene: TRBD1
v_gene: TRBV12-3/TRBV12-4
abundance: -

CDR3nt: TGTGCCAGCACCGGGACAGGGTACATCAATGAGCAGTTCTTC
CDR3aa: CASTGTGYINEQFF
j_gene: TRBJ2-1
d_gene: TRBD1
v_gene: TRBV12-3/TRBV12-4
abundance: -

CDR3nt: TGTGCCAGCAGCGTAGCTATGGGCTACGAGCAGTACTTC
CDR3aa: CASSVAMGYEQYF
j_gene: TRBJ2-7
d_gene: -
v_gene: TRBV9
abundance: few

CDR3nt: TGTGCTAGTGGTTTGGCGGTTGCTTACAATGAGCAGTTCTTC
CDR3aa: CASGLAVAYNEQFF
j_gene: TRBJ2-1
d_gene: -
v_gene: TRBV12-5
abundance: -

CDR3nt: TGCGCCAGCAGCCAAGCGGGCCTCACCCGGTTACAAGAGACCCAGTACTTC
CDR3aa: CASSQAGLTRLQETQYF
j_gene: TRBJ2-5
d_gene: -
v_gene: TRBV4-1
abundance: -

CDR3nt: TGCAGTGCTAGAGGTAGCTTGGGAGGTTTCTCTGATCAGCCCCAGCATTTT
CDR3aa: CSARGSLGGFSDQPQHF
j_gene: TRBJ1-5
d_gene: -
v_gene: TRBV20-1
abundance: few

CDR3nt: TGCAGTGCTAGCCCCCTTAGGCGGGAGAACACAGATACGCAGTATTTT
CDR3aa: CSASPLRRENTDTQYF
j_gene: TRBJ2-3
d_gene: TRBD2
v_gene: TRBV20-1
abundance: -

CDR3nt: TGTGCCAGCTCACCACCGTCAAGGGCCACCTCCTACGAGCAGTACTTC
CDR3aa: CASSPPSRATSYEQYF
j_gene: TRBJ2-7
d_gene: -
v_gene: TRBV18
abundance: -

CDR3nt: TGTGCCAGCTCACCAAATCCGGGGGATGGCTACACCTTC
CDR3aa: CASSPNPGDGYTF
j_gene: TRBJ1-2
d_gene: -
v_gene: TRBV18
abundance: -

CDR3nt: TGTGCCAGCAGCTTACTGGGGGGCGCCGTCGGCAATGAGCAGTTCTTC
CDR3aa: CASSLLGGAVGNEQFF
j_gene: TRBJ2-1
d_gene: -
v_gene: TRBV11-3
abundance: -

CDR3nt: TGCGCCACGGGGACAGGGGGCGCGGGTAATGAGCAGTTCTTC
CDR3aa: CATGTGGAGNEQFF
j_gene: TRBJ2-1
d_gene: TRBD1
v_gene: TRBV5-1
abundance: -

CDR3nt: TGTGCCACGGAGGACAGGGGGCAGGGGGAGCAGTACTTC
CDR3aa: CATEDRGQGEQYF
j_gene: TRBJ2-7
d_gene: TRBD1
v_gene: TRBV6-6
abundance: -

CDR3nt: TGTGCCAGCAGCCAGGGCCCAGATAACTATGGCTACACCTTC
CDR3aa: CASSQGPDNYGYTF
j_gene: TRBJ1-2
d_gene: -
v_gene: TRBV4-2
abundance: -

CDR3nt: TGTGCCAGCAGTTTAGAAGGGGTTAGCAATCAGCCCCAGCATTTT
CDR3aa: CASSLEGVSNQPQHF
j_gene: TRBJ1-5
d_gene: -
v_gene: TRBV12-3/TRBV12-4
abundance: few

CDR3nt: TGTGCCAGCAGCTTAGTTTCGGGGGAGTCAGGGTACGAGCAGTACTTC
CDR3aa: CASSLVSGESGYEQYF
j_gene: TRBJ2-7
d_gene: -
v_gene: TRBV7-9
abundance: -

CDR3nt: TGTGCCAGCACCCCTGGACAGGGAAGATACGGCTACACCTTC
CDR3aa: CASTPGQGRYGYTF
j_gene: TRBJ1-2
d_gene: TRBD1
v_gene: TRBV2
abundance: few

CDR3nt: TGTGCCACCAGCACCGGACAGGGCGTAGCCAAAAACATTCAGTACTTC
CDR3aa: CATSTGQGVAKNIQYF
j_gene: TRBJ2-4
d_gene: TRBD1
v_gene: TRBV15
abundance: -

CDR3nt: TGTGCCAGCAGCGTAGGGGTTTGGCGGGACTCGTTCCAAGAGACCCAGTACTTC
CDR3aa: CASSVGVWRDSFQETQYF
j_gene: TRBJ2-5
d_gene: -
v_gene: TRBV9
abundance: few

CDR3nt: TGTGCCAGCAGTTTAGGCCCTCTGGGGGCTACGCAGTATTTT
CDR3aa: CASSLGPLGATQYF
j_gene: TRBJ2-3
d_gene: -
v_gene: TRBV12-3/TRBV12-4
abundance: few

CDR3nt: TGTGCCACCAGCACCCGGACTTGGGACACTGAAGCTTTCTTT
CDR3aa: CATSTRTWDTEAFF
j_gene: TRBJ1-1
d_gene: -
v_gene: TRBV15
abundance: once

CDR3nt: TGCAGTGCTAGAGTACTAGCGGGAATCAGGGAAAGGGATACGCAGTATTTT
CDR3aa: CSARVLAGIRERDTQYF
j_gene: TRBJ2-3
d_gene: TRBD2
v_gene: TRBV20-1
abundance: many

CDR3nt: TGTGCCAGCAGCCAGTCGGTGGGGCAGCCATACGAGCAGTACTTC
CDR3aa: CASSQSVGQPYEQYF
j_gene: TRBJ2-7
d_gene: -
v_gene: TRBV3-1
abundance: -

CDR3nt: TGTGCCAGCAGTGAATTGGCAGGGGATGAAAAACTGTTTTTT
CDR3aa: CASSELAGDEKLFF
j_gene: TRBJ1-4
d_gene: -
v_gene: TRBV25-1
abundance: few

CDR3nt: TGCGCCAGCAGCTGGGGGACCCAAGAGACCCAGTACTTC
CDR3aa: CASSWGTQETQYF
j_gene: TRBJ2-5
d_gene: -
v_gene: TRBV5-1
abundance: few

CDR3nt: TGTGCCAGCAGCCCCCCGGGACTGTACGCCCCTGAGCAGTACTTC
CDR3aa: CASSPPGLYAPEQYF
j_gene: TRBJ2-7
d_gene: -
v_gene: TRBV7-2
abundance: -

CDR3nt: TGTGCCAGCAGCGTAGCTGCAGGGGGCCGTGGCTACACCTTC
CDR3aa: CASSVAAGGRGYTF
j_gene: TRBJ1-2
d_gene: TRBD1
v_gene: TRBV9
abundance: -

CDR3nt: TGTGCCAGCAGCTCGCAGGGGGGTACGCAGTATTTT
CDR3aa: CASSSQGGTQYF
j_gene: TRBJ2-3
d_gene: -
v_gene: TRBV7-6
abundance: -